This note documents a single TCR beta chain sequence. This entry belongs to a study of regulatory T cells in long-lasting Graves disease. Time point noted: newly diagnosed GD, antithyroid drugs for less than 3 months. Preparation of the TCR library used RNA extracted from PBMCs. The CDR3 spans 13 residues. Germline CDR1 reads MNHNS; CDR2 reads SASEGT. With 7 bases clipped from V and 2 bases from J, the junction kept 2 bases outside the gene matches. HTBI primers from iRepertoire and Arm-PCR of CDR3 regions yielded the TCR beta libraries. Each CDR3 protein gets one entry after TCRdb re-called the multiplex PCR reads with MiXCR. This sample has some 460,000 distinct CDR3 sequences, with roughly 16% found just once. These sequences were also reported in another study, on T cells in Graves' hyperthyroidism and ophthalmopathy.

The sample was peripheral blood mononuclear cells (PBMCs), taken at new diagnosis, from a patient treated with antithyroid drugs. The J gene is TRBJ2-7, the V gene TRBV6-1; 10 bases line up with TRBD2. The receptor was isolated from a man aged 35-49 years with Graves disease. The CDR3 coding sequence is TGTGCCAGCAAGCGGGAGGGTCCCTACGAGCAGTACTTC. It specifies CASKREGPYEQYF.